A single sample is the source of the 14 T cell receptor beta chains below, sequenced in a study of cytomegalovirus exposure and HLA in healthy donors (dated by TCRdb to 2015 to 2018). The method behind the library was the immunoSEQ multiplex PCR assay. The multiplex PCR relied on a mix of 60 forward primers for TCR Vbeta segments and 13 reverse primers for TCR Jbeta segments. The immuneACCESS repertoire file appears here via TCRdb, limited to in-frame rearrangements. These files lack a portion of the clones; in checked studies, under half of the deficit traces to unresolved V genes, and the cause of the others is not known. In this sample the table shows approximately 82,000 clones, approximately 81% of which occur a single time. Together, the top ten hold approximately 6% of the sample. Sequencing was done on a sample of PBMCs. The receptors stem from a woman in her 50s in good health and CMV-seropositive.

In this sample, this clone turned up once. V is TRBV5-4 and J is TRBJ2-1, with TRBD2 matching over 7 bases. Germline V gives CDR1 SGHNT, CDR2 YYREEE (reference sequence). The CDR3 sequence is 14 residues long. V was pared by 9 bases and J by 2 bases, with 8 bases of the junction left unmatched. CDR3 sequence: CATQRLAAYNEQFF. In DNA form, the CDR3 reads TGTGCCACCCAGAGGCTAGCGGCCTACAATGAGCAGTTCTTC.

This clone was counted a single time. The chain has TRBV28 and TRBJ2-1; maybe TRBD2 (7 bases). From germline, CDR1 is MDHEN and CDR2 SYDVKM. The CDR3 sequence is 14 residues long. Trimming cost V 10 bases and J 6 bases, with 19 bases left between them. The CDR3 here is CAIQGTTFSNEQFF. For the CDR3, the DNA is TGTGCCATCCAGGGGACTACCTTTTCCAATGAGCAGTTCTTC.

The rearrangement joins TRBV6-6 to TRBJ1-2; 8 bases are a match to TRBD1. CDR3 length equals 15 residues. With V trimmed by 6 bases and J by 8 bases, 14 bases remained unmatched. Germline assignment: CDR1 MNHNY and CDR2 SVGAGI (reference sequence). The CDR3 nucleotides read TGTGCCAGCAGACCAAGGGCAGGGGGCGCGAGGGGCTACACCTTC. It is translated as CASRPRAGGARGYTF.

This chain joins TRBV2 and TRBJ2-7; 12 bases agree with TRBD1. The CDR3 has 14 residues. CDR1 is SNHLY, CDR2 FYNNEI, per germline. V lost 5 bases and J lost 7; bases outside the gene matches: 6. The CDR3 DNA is TGTGCCAGCAGTTCGGGACAGGGGGCGGGGGAGCAGTACTTC. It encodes CASSSGQGAGEQYF. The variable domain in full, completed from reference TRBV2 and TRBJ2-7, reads EPEVTQTPSHQVTQMGQEVILRCVPISNHLYFYWYRQILGQKVEFLVSFYNNEISEKSEIFDDQFSVERPDGSNFTLKIRSTKLEDSAMYFCASSSGQGAGEQYFGPGTRLTVT.

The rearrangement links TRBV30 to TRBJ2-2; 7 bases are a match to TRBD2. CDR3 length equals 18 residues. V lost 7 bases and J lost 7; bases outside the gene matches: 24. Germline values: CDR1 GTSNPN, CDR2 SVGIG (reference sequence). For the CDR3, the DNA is TGTGCCTCAAGCTTTTTGAGCGGGGAGACGAGAATATTCGGGGAGCTGTTTTTT. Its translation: CASSFLSGETRIFGELFF.

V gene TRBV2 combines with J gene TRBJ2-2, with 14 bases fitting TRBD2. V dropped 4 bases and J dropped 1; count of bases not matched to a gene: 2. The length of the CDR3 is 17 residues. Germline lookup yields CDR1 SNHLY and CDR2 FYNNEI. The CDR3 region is CASSGLAGGRNTGELFF. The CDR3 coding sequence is TGTGCCAGCAGTGGACTAGCGGGAGGGAGGAACACCGGGGAGCTGTTTTTT. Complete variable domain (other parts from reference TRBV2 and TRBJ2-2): EPEVTQTPSHQVTQMGQEVILRCVPISNHLYFYWYRQILGQKVEFLVSFYNNEISEKSEIFDDQFSVERPDGSNFTLKIRSTKLEDSAMYFCASSGLAGGRNTGELFFGEGSRLTVL.

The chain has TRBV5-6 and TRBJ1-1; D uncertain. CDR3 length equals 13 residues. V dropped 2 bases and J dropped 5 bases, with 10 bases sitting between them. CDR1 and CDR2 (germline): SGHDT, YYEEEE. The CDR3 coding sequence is TGTGCCAGCAGCTTACAGAGTTGGACTGAAGCTTTCTTT. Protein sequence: CASSLQSWTEAFF.

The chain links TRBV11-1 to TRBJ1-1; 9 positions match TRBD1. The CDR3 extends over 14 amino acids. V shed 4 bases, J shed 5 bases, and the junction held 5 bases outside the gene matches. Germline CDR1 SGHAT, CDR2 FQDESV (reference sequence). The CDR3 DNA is TGTGCCAGCAGCTCTGGACAGGGGTGGACTGAAGCTTTCTTT. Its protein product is CASSSGQGWTEAFF.

The CDR3 sequence: CASSYRLAGDGEQFF. In DNA, the CDR3 is TGTGCCAGCAGTTACCGGCTAGCGGGAGATGGTGAGCAGTTCTTC. The chain combines TRBV6-5 with TRBJ2-1, with TRBD2 matching over 10 bases. The CDR3 loop spans 15 amino acids. J was trimmed by 9 bases and V by 2 bases; bases with no gene match: 7. The germline V gene has CDR1 MNHEY and CDR2 SVGAGI.

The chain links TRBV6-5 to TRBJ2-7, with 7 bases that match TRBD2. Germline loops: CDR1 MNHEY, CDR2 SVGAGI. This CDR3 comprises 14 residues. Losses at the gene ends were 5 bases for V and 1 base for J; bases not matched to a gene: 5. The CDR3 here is CASSRGVRSYEQYF. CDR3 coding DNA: TGTGCCAGCAGTCGGGGGGTGAGGTCCTACGAGCAGTACTTC.

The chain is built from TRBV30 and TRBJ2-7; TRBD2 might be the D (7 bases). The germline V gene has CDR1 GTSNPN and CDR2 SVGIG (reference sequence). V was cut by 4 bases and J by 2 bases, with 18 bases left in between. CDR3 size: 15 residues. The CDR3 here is CAWTKGGGITYEQYF. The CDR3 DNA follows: TGTGCCTGGACCAAGGGAGGGGGTATAACCTACGAGCAGTACTTC.

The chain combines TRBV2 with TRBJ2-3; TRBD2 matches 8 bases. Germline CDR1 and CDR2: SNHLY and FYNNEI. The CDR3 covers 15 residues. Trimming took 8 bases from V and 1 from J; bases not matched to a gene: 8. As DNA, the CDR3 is TGTGCCAGCGGAAGAACTAGCGGAGGCACAGATACGCAGTATTTT. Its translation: CASGRTSGGTDTQYF.

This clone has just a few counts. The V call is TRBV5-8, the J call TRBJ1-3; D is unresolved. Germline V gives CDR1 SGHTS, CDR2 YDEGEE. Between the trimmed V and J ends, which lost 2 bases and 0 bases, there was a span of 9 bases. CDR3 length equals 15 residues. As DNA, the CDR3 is TGTGCCAGCAGCTTTCGCGGATCCTCTGGAAACACCATATATTTT. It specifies CASSFRGSSGNTIYF.

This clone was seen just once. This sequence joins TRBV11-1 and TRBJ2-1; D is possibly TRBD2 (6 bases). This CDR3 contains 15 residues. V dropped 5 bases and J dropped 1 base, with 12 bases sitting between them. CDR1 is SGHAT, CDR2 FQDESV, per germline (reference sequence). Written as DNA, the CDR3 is TGTGCCAGCAGCGCGGGACTCCAGTCCTACAATGAGCAGTTCTTC. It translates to CASSAGLQSYNEQFF.